These 16 T cell receptor beta chains originate from one sample sequenced in a study of OX40 agonist ivuxolimab in advanced cancers. TCRdb's copy holds only in-frame clones and misses some; the assay was immunoSEQ multiplex PCR. The data hold approximately 76,000 clones, with 80% to 90% observed a single time. Here the sequenced sample was CD4+ or CD8+ T cells sorted from blood, taken in a trial of the OX40 agonist ivuxolimab. These receptors were obtained from an adult with an advanced solid tumor such as melanoma, head and neck, liver or kidney cancer.

On this clone itself: This likely stems from a read error, as it lies one base from a far larger clone. The sample carries other DNA sequences with the same CDR3. The chain joins TRBV11-1 to TRBJ1-5; D unresolved. Germline-derived CDR1 and CDR2 are SGHAT and FQDESV (reference sequence). The V gene lost 1 base and the J gene lost 4 bases, with 2 bases spanning the gap. The CDR3 spans 12 residues. The CDR3 DNA is TGTGCCAGCAGCTTAGGAAATCAGCCCCAGCATTTT. This encodes CASSLGNQPQHF.

This clone was picked up a small number of times. The chain combines TRBV14 with TRBJ1-2, with 7 bases lining up with TRBD1. The V gene's germline CDR1 is SGHDN and CDR2 FVKESK. There are 17 residues in the CDR3. The junction had 17 bases not matched to a gene; V was cut back by 6 bases and J by 4 bases. The CDR3 bases are TGTGCCAGCAGTCAATTACTCCGGACAGGAGCTACCTATGGCTACACCTTC. Translated: CASSQLLRTGATYGYTF.

The rearrangement links TRBV29-1 to TRBJ2-3, with 13 bases lining up with TRBD2. Germline V gives CDR1 SQVTM, CDR2 ANQGSEA. CDR3 length: 19 amino acids. The ends lost 0 bases at V and 3 bases at J; junction bases unmatched: 12. In nucleotides, the CDR3 is TGCAGCGTTGAAGATCTTCAGTTACTAGCGGGGGGGGTAACAGATACGCAGTATTTT. Its protein product is CSVEDLQLLAGGVTDTQYF.

The chain joins TRBV6-6 to TRBJ2-7; TRBD1 might be the D (5 bases). Trimming removed 11 bases at V and 6 bases at J, with 20 bases between. The CDR3 spans 13 residues. Germline-derived CDR1 and CDR2 are MNHNY and SVGAGI (reference sequence). As DNA, the CDR3 is TGTGCCTCCCAAGGAAGGGGTGTCCGCGAGCAGTACTTC. Its protein product is CASQGRGVREQYF.

This chain links TRBV29-1 with TRBJ2-7; 11 positions agree with TRBD1. Per the germline V gene, CDR1 is SQVTM and CDR2 is ANQGSEA. This CDR3 has 14 residues. V shed 3 bases, J shed 5 bases, and the junction held 6 bases outside the gene matches. The CDR3 is CSVDGDRGSDEQYF. Here the CDR3 DNA reads TGCAGCGTTGATGGGGACAGGGGGTCGGACGAGCAGTACTTC.

The chain employs TRBV28 and TRBJ1-2, with D possibly TRBD1 on 6 matching bases. Germline V gives CDR1 MDHEN, CDR2 SYDVKM. This CDR3 contains 13 residues. Trimming shortened V by 10 bases and J by 4 bases, and 16 bases separated the two germline ends. The DNA of the CDR3 is TGTGCCATAGGGGGGGCGCGGGGCTATGGCTACACCTTC. This codes for CAIGGARGYGYTF.

The V call is TRBV25-1, the J call TRBJ2-2; TRBD2 might be the D (5 bases). CDR1 and CDR2 from the germline V gene are MGHDK and SYGVNS. Trimming left V 4 bases short and J 0 bases short, with 9 bases between. The CDR3 covers 15 residues. The CDR3 protein is CASSGGAANTGELFF. CDR3 sequence (DNA): TGTGCCAGCAGTGGTGGAGCGGCGAACACCGGGGAGCTGTTTTTT.

The chain has TRBV6-5 and TRBJ1-1, with D perhaps matching TRBD1 (5 bases). The CDR3 has 14 amino acids. V was trimmed by 6 bases and J by 0 bases, leaving 11 bases between them. Germline V gene sequence: CDR1 MNHEY, CDR2 SVGAGI. The CDR3: CASRPGRMNTEAFF. CDR3 sequence (DNA): TGTGCCAGCAGGCCGGGACGGATGAACACTGAAGCTTTCTTT.

J is TRBJ1-2 and V is TRBV7-8; no firm D call. Germline loops: CDR1 SGHVS, CDR2 FQNEAQ. V was pared by 5 bases and J by 1 base, with 11 bases between. The CDR3 loop spans 14 amino acids. The CDR3: CASSLDENNYGYTF. The CDR3 bases are TGTGCCAGCAGCCTTGACGAAAATAACTATGGCTACACCTTC.

The chain employs TRBV14 and TRBJ2-5; D not certain. This CDR3 is 16 amino acids long. The V gene lost 1 base and the J gene lost 3 bases, with 15 bases spanning the gap. Germline V lookup: CDR1 SGHDN, CDR2 FVKESK. In nucleotides, the CDR3 is TGTGCCAGCAGCCAAGGGTTTAGAACAGAAGAAGAGACCCAGTACTTC. Its translation: CASSQGFRTEEETQYF.

The table lists this clone with a few counts. The J gene is TRBJ2-3, the V gene TRBV18; possible D gene TRBD1, 6 bases. V was pared by 2 bases and J by 2 bases, with 11 bases between. Germline CDR1 KGHSH, CDR2 LQKENI. The length of the CDR3 is 15 residues. The CDR3 reads CASSPRGIPTDTQYF. CDR3 coding DNA: TGTGCCAGCTCACCAAGGGGGATTCCCACAGATACGCAGTATTTT.

The chain couples TRBV18 to TRBJ2-1; D perhaps matches TRBD2 (6 bases). From germline, CDR1 is KGHSH and CDR2 LQKENI. The CDR3 covers 17 residues. V was pared by 3 bases and J by 5 bases, with 20 bases between. The CDR3 DNA reads TGTGCCAGCTCACCTAGGGACTTATCGCGACCTAACAATGAGCAGTTCTTC. It specifies CASSPRDLSRPNNEQFF.

This clone has only one observation. This chain connects TRBV5-6 to TRBJ2-3, with 9 positions matching TRBD1. V trimming: 4 bases; J trimming: 5 bases; junction bases outside the gene matches: 8. The CDR3 totals 15 residues. Germline values: CDR1 SGHDT, CDR2 YYEEEE. The CDR3 loop is CASSGLPGQGDTQYF. As DNA, the CDR3 is TGTGCCAGCAGCGGCCTCCCGGGACAGGGAGATACGCAGTATTTT.

This clone was observed a handful of times. The J gene is TRBJ2-1, the V gene TRBV19; D uncertain. The V end was cut by 3 bases, the J end by 2 bases, with 8 bases between. CDR1 LNHDA and CDR2 SQIVND come from the germline V gene (reference sequence). The CDR3 is 14 residues long. In DNA form, the CDR3 reads TGTGCCAGTAGTATTGGGCCAGCCTACAATGAGCAGTTCTTC. This translates into CASSIGPAYNEQFF.

The chain uses TRBV9 and TRBJ2-7, with 8 bases that match TRBD2. The ends lost 2 bases at V and 3 bases at J; junction bases unmatched: 7. This CDR3 is built from 15 residues. Germline loops: CDR1 SGDLS, CDR2 YYNGEE. CDR3 nucleotide sequence: TGTGCCAGCAGCGTGAGTAGCGGGGCTTACTACGAGCAGTACTTC. Encoded protein: CASSVSSGAYYEQYF.

The V and J genes are TRBV7-7 and TRBJ2-1; D is possibly TRBD1 (6 bases). The V gene's germline CDR1 is SSHAT and CDR2 FNYEAQ (reference sequence). The CDR3 totals 14 residues. The V gene lost 5 bases and the J gene lost 2 bases, with 10 bases spanning the gap. The CDR3 sequence: CASSLEGAYNEQFF. The CDR3 DNA is TGTGCCAGCAGCCTAGAGGGGGCCTACAATGAGCAGTTCTTC.